Given below is one TCR beta chain in context. The CDR3 extends over 18 amino acids. CDR1 and CDR2 from the germline V gene are SGHDT and YYEEEE. Deletions cut 4 bases from V and 0 bases from J, with 17 bases between. This record comes from a study of somatic mutations in cytotoxic T cells in rheumatoid arthritis. Sequencing used immunoSEQ multiplex PCR; TCRdb keeps in-frame clones, though not all of them. The table includes thousands of clones, approximately 79% detected once. Material for sequencing was CD8+ T cells sorted from blood. The V call is TRBV5-6, the J call TRBJ2-6; D is perhaps TRBD1 or TRBD2 (6 bases each). The TCR sequence derives from an adult with rheumatoid arthritis. CDR3 amino acids: CASSQPAGQSSGANVLTF. CDR3 DNA: TGTGCCAGCAGCCAACCCGCGGGACAAAGCTCTGGGGCCAACGTCCTGACTTTC.